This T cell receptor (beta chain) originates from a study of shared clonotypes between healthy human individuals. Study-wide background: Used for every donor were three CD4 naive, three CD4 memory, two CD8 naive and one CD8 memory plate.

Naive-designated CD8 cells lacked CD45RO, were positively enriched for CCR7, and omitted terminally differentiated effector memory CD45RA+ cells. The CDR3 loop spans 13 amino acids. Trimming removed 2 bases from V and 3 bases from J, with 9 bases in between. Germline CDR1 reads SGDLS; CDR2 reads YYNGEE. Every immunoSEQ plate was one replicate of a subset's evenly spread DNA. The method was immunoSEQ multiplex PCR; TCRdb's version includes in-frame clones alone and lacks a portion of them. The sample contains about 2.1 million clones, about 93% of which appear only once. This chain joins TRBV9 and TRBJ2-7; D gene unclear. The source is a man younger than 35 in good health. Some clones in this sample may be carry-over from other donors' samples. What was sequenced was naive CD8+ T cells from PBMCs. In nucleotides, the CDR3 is TGTGCCAGCAGCGTGGGAATGGGCTACGAGCAGTACTTC. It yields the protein CASSVGMGYEQYF.